The clone carrying this TCR beta chain was observed a few times. The data were obtained in a study of blood T cells in healthy people across ages. Next came a second PCR, run for about 7 to 12 cycles, which used a sample-barcoded 5' primer along with a J-beta primer mix. TCRdb reanalysed the 5' RACE reads using MiXCR and keeps one entry per CDR3 protein. Among roughly 1 million distinct CDR3 sequences, about 25% were seen once, and the ten largest hold approximately 0.7%. A further study also used this sample, focusing on T cells of mothers and their children.

Material for sequencing was blood. The receptor was derived from a girl under 10 years old in good health.

Here the CDR3 DNA reads TGTGCCACCAGCGTGGAGACAGGGAGTCTCACTGGAAACACCATATATTTT. Translating gives CATSVETGSLTGNTIYF. The chain couples TRBV15 to TRBJ1-3, with TRBD1 matching over 7 bases. J lost 2 bases, V lost 5 bases, and 12 bases had no gene match. CDR3 length equals 17 residues. The germline CDR1 and CDR2 sequences are LNHNV and YYDKDF (reference sequence).